The clone carrying this T cell receptor beta chain has a handful of counts. Its antigen is unknown. What was amplified from RNA transcripts were TCR beta CDR3 regions. RT-PCR in the first round (using the HTBI primer set) targeted the TCR CDR3. MiXCR, applied by TCRdb to the multiplex PCR reads, yields one record per CDR3 protein. The profile shows 300,000 to 350,000 distinct CDR3 sequences, roughly 15% of them singletons. Germline V CDR1 and CDR2: SGHAT, FQNNGV. Trimming stripped 1 base from V and 6 bases from J, with 12 bases between. The CDR3 covers 14 residues. The data were obtained in a study of T cells in Graves' hyperthyroidism and ophthalmopathy. Hyperthyroidism had been newly diagnosed in patients aged 18 to 65, and its duration was under 2 months. Clinical symptoms, serum thyroxine, TRAb, thyroid ultrasound and orbital computed tomography established diagnosis. Study-level points and caveats: The majority of expanded thyroid clonotypes above 0.001 also appeared in blood.

The gene calls are TRBV11-2 and TRBJ1-1, with D unresolved. The sample taken for sequencing was blood. The source of this sequence is a man aged 25 to 45 with Graves' hyperthyroidism. The CDR3 DNA follows: TGTGCCAGCAGCTTAGGACGTACTCGACCTGAAGCTTTCTTT. This encodes CASSLGRTRPEAFF. Full variable domain (outside the CDR3, taken from reference TRBV11-2 and TRBJ1-1): EAGVAQSPRYKIIEKRQSVAFWCNPISGHATLYWYQQILGQGPKLLIQFQNNGVVDDSQLPKDRFSAERLKGVDSTLKIQPAKLEDSAVYLCASSLGRTRPEAFFGQGTRLTVV.